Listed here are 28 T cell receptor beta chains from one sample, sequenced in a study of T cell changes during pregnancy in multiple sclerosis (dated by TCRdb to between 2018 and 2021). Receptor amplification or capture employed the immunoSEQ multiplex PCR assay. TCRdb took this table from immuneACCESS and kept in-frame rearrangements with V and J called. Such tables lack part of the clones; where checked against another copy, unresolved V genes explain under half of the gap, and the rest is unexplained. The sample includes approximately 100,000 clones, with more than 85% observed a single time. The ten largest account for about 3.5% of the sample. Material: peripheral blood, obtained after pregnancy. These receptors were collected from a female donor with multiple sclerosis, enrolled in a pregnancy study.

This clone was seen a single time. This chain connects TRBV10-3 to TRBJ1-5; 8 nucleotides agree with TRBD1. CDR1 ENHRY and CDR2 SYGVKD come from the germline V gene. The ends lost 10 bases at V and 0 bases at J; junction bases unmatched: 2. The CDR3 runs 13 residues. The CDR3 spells CASDRGSNQPQHF. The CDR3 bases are TGTGCCAGCGACAGGGGTAGCAATCAGCCCCAGCATTTT.

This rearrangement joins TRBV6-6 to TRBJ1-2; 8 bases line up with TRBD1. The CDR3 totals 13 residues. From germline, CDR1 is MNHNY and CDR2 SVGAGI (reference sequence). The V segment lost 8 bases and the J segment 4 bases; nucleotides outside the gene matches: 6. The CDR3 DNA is TGTGCCAGCTTGACAGGGGAGGGCTATGGCTACACCTTC. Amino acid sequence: CASLTGEGYGYTF.

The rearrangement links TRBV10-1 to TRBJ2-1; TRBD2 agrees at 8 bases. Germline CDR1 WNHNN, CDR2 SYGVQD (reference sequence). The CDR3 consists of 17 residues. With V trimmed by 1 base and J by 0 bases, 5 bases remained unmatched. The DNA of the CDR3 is TGCGCCAGCAGTGAGTTGGGTAGCGGGAACTCCTACAATGAGCAGTTCTTC. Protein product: CASSELGSGNSYNEQFF.

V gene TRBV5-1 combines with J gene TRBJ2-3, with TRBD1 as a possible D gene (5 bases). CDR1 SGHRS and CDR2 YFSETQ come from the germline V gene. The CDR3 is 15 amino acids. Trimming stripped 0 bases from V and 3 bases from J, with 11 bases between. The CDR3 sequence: CASSLGTLTTDTQYF. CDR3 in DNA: TGCGCCAGCAGCTTGGGGACACTTACTACAGATACGCAGTATTTT.

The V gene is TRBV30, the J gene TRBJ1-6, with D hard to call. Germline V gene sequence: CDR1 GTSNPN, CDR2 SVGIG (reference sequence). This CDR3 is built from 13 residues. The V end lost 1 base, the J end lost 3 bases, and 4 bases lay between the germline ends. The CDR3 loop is CAWSGDYNSPLHF. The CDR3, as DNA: TGTGCCTGGAGTGGCGACTATAATTCACCCCTCCACTTT.

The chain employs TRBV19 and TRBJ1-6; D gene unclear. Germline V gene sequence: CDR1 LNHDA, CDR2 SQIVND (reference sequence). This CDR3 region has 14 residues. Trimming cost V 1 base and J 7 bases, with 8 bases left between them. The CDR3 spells CASSIVSENSPLHF. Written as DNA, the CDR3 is TGTGCCAGTAGTATAGTCTCAGAAAATTCACCCCTCCACTTT.

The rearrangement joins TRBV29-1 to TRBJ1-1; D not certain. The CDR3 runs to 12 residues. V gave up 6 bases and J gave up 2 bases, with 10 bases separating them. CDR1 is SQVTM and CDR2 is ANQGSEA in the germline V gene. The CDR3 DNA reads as TGCAGCGTGAGAGGCGCAAACACTGAAGCTTTCTTT. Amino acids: CSVRGANTEAFF.

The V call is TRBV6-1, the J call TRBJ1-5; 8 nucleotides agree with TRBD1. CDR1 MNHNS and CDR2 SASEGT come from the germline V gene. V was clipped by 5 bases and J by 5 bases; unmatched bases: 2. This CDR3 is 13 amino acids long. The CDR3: CASSKQGDQPQHF. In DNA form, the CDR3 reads TGTGCCAGCAGTAAACAGGGGGATCAGCCCCAGCATTTT.

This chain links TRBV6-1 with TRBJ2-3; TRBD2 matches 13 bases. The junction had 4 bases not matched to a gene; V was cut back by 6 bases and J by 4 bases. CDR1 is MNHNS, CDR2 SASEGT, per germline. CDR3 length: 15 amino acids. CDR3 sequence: CASRPGTSGADTQYF. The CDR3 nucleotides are TGTGCCAGCAGGCCCGGGACTAGCGGGGCAGATACGCAGTATTTT.

CDR3 coding DNA: TGTGCCAGCAGTGAAAATGGGGGAGCCGGGACAGATCAAGAGACCCAGTACTTC. This encodes CASSENGGAGTDQETQYF. V and J are TRBV6-1 and TRBJ2-5, with 7 positions matching TRBD1. The CDR3 is 18 residues long. After removal of 2 bases from V and 2 bases from J, the junction contained 14 bases not matched to a gene. The V gene's germline CDR1 is MNHNS and CDR2 SASEGT.

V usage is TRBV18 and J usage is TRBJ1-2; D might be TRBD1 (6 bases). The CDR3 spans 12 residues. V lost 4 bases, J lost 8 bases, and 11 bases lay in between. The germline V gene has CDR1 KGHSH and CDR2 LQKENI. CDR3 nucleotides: TGTGCCAGCTCACAGGGGGTCGAGGGCTACACCTTC. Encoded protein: CASSQGVEGYTF.

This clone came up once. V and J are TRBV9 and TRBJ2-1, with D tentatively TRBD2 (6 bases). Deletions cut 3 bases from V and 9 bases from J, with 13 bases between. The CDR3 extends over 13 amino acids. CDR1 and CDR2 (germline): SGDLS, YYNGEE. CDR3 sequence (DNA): TGTGCCAGCAGCGCTTCCCCCGGGGGTGAGCAGTTCTTC. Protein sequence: CASSASPGGEQFF.

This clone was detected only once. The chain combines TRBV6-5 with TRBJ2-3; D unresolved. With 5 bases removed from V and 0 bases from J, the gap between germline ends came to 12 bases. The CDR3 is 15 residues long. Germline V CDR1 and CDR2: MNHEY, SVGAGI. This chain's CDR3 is CASSQDSSSTDTQYF. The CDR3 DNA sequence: TGTGCCAGCAGTCAAGACTCCTCCAGCACAGATACGCAGTATTTT.

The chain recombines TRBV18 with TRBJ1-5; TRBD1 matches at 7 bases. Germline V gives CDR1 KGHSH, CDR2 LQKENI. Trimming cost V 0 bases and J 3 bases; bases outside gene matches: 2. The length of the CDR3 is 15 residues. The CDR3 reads CASSPPGQLNQPQHF. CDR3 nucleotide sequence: TGTGCCAGCTCACCACCGGGACAGCTCAATCAGCCCCAGCATTTT.

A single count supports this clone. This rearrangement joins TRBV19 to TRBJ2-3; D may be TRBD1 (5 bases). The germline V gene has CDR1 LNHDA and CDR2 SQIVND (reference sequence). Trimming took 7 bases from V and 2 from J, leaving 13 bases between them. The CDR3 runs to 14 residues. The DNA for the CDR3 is TGTGCCAGTACCGTCCAGGGCCTCACAGATACGCAGTATTTT. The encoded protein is CASTVQGLTDTQYF. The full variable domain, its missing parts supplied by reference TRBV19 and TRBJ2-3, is DGGITQSPKYLFRKEGQNVTLSCEQNLNHDAMYWYRQDPGQGLRLIYYSQIVNDFQKGDIAEGYSVSREKKESFPLTVTSAQKNPTAFYLCASTVQGLTDTQYFGPGTRLTVL.

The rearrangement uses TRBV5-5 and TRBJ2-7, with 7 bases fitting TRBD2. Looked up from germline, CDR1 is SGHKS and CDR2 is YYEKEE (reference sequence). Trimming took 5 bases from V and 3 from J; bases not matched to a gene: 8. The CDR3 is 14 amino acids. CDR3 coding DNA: TGTGCCAGCAGTGGGGACTATTTGGGCTACGAGCAGTACTTC. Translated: CASSGDYLGYEQYF.

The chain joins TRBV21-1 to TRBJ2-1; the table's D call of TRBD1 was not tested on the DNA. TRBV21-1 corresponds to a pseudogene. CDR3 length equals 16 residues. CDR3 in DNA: TGTGCCAGAGACCTTATCCGGGACACTCCCTACAATGAGCAGTTCTTC. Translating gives CARDLIRDTPYNEQFF.

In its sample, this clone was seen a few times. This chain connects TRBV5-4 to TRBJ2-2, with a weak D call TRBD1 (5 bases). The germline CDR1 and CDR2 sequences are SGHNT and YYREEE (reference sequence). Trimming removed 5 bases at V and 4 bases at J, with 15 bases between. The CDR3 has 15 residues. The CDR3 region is CASRPQAGRTGELFF. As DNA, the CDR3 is TGTGCCAGCAGGCCCCAGGCAGGGCGCACCGGGGAGCTGTTTTTT.

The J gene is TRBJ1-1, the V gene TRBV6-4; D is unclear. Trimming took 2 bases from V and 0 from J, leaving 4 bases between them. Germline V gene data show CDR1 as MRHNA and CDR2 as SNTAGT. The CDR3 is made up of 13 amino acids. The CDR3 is CASSDSMNTEAFF. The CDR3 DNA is TGTGCCAGCAGTGACAGCATGAACACTGAAGCTTTCTTT.

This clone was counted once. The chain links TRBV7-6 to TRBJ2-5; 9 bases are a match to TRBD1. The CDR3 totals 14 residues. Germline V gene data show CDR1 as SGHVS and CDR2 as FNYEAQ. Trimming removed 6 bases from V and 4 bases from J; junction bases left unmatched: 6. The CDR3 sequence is CASRRRTGAETQYF. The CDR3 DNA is TGTGCCAGCAGACGGAGGACAGGGGCAGAGACCCAGTACTTC.

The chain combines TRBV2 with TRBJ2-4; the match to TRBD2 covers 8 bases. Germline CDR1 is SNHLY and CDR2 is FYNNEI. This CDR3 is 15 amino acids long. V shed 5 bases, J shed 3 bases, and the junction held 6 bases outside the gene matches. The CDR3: CASSFQGLVKNIQYF. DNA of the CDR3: TGTGCCAGCAGTTTTCAGGGACTAGTCAAAAACATTCAGTACTTC.

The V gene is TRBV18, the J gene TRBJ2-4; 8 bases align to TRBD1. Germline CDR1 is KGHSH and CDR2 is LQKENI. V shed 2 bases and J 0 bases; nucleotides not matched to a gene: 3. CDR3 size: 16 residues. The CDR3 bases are TGTGCCAGCTCACCAGGACAGGGTCTAGCCAAAAACATTCAGTACTTC. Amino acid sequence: CASSPGQGLAKNIQYF.

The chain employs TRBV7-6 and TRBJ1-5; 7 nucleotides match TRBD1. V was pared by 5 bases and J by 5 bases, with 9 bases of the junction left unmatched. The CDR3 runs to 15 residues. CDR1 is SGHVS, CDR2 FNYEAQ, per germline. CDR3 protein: CASSPLPGTDQPQHF. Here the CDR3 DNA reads TGTGCCAGCAGCCCGCTACCAGGGACAGATCAGCCCCAGCATTTT. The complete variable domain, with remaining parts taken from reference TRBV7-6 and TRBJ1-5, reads GAGVSQSPRYKVTKRGQDVALRCDPISGHVSLYWYRQALGQGPEFLTYFNYEAQQDKSGLPNDRFSAERPEGSISTLTIQRTEQRDSAMYRCASSPLPGTDQPQHFGDGTRLSIL.

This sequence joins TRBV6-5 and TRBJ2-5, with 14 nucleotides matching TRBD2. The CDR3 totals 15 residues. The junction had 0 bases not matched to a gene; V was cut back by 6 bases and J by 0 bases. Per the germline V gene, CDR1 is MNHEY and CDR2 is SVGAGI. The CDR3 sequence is CASRGLAGDQETQYF. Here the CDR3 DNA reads TGTGCCAGCAGGGGACTAGCGGGGGACCAAGAGACCCAGTACTTC.

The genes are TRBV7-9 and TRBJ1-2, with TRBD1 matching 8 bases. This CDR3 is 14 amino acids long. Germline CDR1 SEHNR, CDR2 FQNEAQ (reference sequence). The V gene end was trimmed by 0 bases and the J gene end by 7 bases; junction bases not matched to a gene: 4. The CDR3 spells CASSLAGQGSGYTF. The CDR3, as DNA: TGTGCCAGCAGCTTAGCCGGACAGGGAAGTGGCTACACCTTC.

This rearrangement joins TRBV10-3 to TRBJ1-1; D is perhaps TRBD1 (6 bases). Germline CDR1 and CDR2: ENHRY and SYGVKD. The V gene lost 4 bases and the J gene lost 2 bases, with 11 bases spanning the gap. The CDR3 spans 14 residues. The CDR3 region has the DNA TGTGCCATCAGTGCAATACAGGGAAACACTGAAGCTTTCTTT. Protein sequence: CAISAIQGNTEAFF.

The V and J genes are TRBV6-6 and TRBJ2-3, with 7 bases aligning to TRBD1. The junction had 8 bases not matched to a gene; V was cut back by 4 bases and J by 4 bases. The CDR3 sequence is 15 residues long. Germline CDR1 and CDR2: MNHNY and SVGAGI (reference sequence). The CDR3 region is CASSSRGLGADTQYF. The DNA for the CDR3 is TGTGCCAGCAGTTCGAGGGGGCTTGGAGCAGATACGCAGTATTTT.

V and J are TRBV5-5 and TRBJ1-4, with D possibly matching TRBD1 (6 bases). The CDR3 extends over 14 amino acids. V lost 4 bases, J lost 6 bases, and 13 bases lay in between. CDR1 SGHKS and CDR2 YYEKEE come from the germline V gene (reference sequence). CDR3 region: CASSTGFVDEKLFF. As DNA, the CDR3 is TGTGCCAGCAGCACAGGGTTTGTAGATGAAAAACTGTTTTTT.